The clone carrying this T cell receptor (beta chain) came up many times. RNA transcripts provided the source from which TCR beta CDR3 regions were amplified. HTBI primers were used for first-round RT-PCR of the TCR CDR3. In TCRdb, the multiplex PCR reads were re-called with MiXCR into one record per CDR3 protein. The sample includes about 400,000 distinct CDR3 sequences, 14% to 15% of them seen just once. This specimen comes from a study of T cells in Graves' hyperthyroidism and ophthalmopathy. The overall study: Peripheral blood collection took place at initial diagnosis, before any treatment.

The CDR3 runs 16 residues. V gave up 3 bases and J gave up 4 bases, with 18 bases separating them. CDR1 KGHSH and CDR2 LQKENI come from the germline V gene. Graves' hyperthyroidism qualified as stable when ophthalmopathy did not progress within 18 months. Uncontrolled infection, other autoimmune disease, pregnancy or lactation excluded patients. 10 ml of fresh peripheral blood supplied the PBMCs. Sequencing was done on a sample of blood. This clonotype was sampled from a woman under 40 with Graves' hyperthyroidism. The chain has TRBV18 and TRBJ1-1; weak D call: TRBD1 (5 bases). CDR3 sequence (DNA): TGTGCCAGCTCACCTAGAAGGGCCCCTGGGGGCACTGAAGCTTTCTTT. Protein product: CASSPRRAPGGTEAFF.